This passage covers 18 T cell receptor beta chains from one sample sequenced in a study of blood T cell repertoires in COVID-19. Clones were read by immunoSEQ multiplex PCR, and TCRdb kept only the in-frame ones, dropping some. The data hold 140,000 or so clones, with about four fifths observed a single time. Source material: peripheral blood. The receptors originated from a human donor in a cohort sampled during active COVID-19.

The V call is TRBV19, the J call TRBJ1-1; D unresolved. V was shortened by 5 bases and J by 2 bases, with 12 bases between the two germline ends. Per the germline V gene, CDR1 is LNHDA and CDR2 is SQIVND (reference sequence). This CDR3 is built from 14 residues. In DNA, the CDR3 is TGTGCCAGTAGTCCCCGGACTGCAAACACTGAAGCTTTCTTT. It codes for CASSPRTANTEAFF.

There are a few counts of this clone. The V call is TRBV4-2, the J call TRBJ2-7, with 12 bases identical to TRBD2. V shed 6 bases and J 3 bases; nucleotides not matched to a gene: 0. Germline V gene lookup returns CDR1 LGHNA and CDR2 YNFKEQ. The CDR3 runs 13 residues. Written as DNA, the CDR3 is TGTGCCAGCAGACTAGCGGGAGGCTACGAGCAGTACTTC. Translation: CASRLAGGYEQYF.

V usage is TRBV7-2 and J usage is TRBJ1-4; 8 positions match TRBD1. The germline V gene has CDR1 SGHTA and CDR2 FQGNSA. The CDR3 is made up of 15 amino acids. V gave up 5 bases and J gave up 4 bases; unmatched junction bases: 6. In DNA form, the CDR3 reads TGTGCCAGCAGCCTTGGACAGGGCTTTAATGAAAAACTGTTTTTT. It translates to CASSLGQGFNEKLFF.

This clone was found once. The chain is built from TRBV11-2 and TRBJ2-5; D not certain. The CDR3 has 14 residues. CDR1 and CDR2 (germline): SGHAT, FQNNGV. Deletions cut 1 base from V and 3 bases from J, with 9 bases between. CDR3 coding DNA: TGTGCCAGCAGCTTAGGTCCGAACAAAGAGACCCAGTACTTC. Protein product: CASSLGPNKETQYF. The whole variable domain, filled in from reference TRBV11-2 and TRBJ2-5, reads EAGVAQSPRYKIIEKRQSVAFWCNPISGHATLYWYQQILGQGPKLLIQFQNNGVVDDSQLPKDRFSAERLKGVDSTLKIQPAKLEDSAVYLCASSLGPNKETQYFGPGTRLLVL.

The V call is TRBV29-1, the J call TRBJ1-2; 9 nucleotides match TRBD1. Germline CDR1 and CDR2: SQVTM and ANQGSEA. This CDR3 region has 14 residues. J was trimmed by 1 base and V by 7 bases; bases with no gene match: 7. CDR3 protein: CSAGQGTGNYGYTF. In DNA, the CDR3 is TGCAGCGCCGGACAGGGGACTGGTAACTATGGCTACACCTTC.

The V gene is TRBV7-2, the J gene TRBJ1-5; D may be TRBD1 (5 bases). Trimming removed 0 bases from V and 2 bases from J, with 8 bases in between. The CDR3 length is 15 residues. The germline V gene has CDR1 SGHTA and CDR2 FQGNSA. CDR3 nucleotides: TGTGCCAGCAGCTTAGCGCTAGGGGGCAATCAGCCCCAGCATTTT. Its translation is CASSLALGGNQPQHF.

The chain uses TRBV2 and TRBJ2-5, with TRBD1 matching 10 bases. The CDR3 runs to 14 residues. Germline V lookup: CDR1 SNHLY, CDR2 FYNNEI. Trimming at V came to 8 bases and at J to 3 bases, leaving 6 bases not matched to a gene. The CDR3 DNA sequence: TGTGCCAGCTCTTCCGGGACAGGGGAAGAGACCCAGTACTTC. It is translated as CASSSGTGEETQYF.

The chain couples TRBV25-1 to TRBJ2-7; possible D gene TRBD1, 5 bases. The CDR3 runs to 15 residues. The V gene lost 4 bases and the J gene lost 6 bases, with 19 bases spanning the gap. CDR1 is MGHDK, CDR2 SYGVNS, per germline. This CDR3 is CASSGTGPLGREQYF. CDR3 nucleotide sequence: TGTGCCAGCAGTGGAACAGGACCCCTGGGTCGCGAGCAGTACTTC.

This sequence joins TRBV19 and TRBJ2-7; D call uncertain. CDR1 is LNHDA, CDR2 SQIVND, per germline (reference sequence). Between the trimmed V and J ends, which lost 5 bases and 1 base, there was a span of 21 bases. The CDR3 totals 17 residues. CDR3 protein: CASSVQVQTKISYEQYF. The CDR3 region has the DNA TGTGCCAGTAGTGTCCAGGTTCAAACGAAGATTTCCTACGAGCAGTACTTC.

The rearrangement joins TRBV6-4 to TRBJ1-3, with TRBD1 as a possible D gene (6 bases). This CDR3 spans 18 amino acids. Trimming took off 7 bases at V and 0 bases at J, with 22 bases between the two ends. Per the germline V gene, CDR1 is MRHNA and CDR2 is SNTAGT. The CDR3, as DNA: TGTGCCAGCATCGACGGGACAAATCGTCCTTCCTCTGGAAACACCATATATTTT. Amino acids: CASIDGTNRPSSGNTIYF.

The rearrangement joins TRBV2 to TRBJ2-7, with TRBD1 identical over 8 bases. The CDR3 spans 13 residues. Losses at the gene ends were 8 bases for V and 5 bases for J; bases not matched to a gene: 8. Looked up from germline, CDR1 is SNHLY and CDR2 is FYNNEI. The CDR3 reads CASFRGPRDEQYF. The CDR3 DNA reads TGTGCCAGCTTCAGGGGGCCGCGGGACGAGCAGTACTTC. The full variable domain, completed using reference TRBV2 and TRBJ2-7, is EPEVTQTPSHQVTQMGQEVILRCVPISNHLYFYWYRQILGQKVEFLVSFYNNEISEKSEIFDDQFSVERPDGSNFTLKIRSTKLEDSAMYFCASFRGPRDEQYFGPGTRLTVT.

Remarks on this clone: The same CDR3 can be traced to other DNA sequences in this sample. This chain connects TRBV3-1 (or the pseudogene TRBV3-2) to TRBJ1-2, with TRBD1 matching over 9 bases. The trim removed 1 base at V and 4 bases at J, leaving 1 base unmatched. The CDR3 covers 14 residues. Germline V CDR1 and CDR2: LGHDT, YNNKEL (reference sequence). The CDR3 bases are TGTGCCAGCAGCCAAGGACAGGGGGGCTATGGCTACACCTTC. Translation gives CASSQGQGGYGYTF.

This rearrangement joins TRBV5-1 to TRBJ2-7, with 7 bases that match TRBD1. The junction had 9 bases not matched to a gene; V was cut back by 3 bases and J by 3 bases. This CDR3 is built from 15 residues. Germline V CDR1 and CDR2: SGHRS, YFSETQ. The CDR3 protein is CASSSDRVDHYEQYF. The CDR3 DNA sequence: TGCGCCAGCAGCTCCGACAGGGTAGACCACTACGAGCAGTACTTC.

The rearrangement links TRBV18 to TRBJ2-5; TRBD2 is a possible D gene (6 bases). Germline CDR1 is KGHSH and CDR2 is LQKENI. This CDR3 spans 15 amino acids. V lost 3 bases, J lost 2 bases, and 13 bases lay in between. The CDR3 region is CASSPIGTLQETQYF. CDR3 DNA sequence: TGTGCCAGCTCACCCATAGGGACTTTACAAGAGACCCAGTACTTC.

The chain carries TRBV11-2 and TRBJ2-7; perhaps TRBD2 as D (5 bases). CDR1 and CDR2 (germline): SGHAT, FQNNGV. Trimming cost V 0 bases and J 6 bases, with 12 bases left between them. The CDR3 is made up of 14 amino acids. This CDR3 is CASSLDRTSSEQYF. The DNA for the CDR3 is TGTGCCAGCAGCTTAGATCGCACTAGTAGCGAGCAGTACTTC.

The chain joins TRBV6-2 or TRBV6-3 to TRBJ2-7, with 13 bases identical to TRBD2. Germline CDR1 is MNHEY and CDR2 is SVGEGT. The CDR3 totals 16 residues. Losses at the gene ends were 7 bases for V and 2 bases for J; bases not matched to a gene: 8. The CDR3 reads CASTPRGTSGTYEQYF. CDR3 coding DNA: TGTGCCAGCACCCCCCGAGGGACTAGCGGGACCTACGAGCAGTACTTC.

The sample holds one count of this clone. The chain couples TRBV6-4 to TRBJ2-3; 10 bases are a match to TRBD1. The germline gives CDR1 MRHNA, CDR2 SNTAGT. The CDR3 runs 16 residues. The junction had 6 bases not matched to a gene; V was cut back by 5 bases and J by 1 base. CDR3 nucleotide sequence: TGTGCCAGCAGTCCCGGGACAGGGGATGGCACAGATACGCAGTATTTT. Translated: CASSPGTGDGTDTQYF.

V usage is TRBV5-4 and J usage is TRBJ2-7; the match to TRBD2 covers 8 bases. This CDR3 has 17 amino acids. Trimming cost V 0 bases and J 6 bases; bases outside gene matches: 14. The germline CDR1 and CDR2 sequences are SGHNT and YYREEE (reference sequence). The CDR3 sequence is CASSLAGLAGFRSEQYF. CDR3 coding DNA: TGTGCCAGCAGCTTGGCCGGGTTAGCGGGATTCCGGAGCGAGCAGTACTTC.